Listed below are T cell receptor beta chains from one sample, sequenced in a study of cytomegalovirus exposure and HLA in healthy donors. Generated by immunoSEQ multiplex PCR, the TCRdb table keeps only in-frame clones and is missing some. The sample has about 160,000 clones, approximately 79% seen once. The sequencing sample was made of PBMCs. The receptors come from a man aged 40-49 years in good health and CMV-seropositive. Each CDR3 is given with its conserved first and last residue. A D gene is named only where the DNA matches it firmly. Expanded clones get a size class; other rows say once, few or many, or leave the size out.

V: TRBV7-2
J: TRBJ1-5
D: NA
size: NA
CDR3: CASSSTNQPQHF
DNA: TGTGCCAGCAGCTCGACTAATCAGCCCCAGCATTTT

V: TRBV13
J: TRBJ2-1
D: NA
size: NA
CDR3: CASSPRQGGPVNEQFF
DNA: TGTGCCAGCAGCCCCCGACAGGGAGGCCCGGTCAATGAGCAGTTCTTC

V: TRBV5-4
J: TRBJ2-6
D: TRBD1
size: few
CDR3: CASSPGTGITNVLTF
DNA: TGTGCCAGCAGCCCCGGGACAGGGATTACCAACGTCCTGACTTTC

V: TRBV27
J: TRBJ1-6
D: NA
size: NA
CDR3: CASTPNEYSPLHF
DNA: TGTGCCAGCACCCCTAACGAGTATTCACCCCTCCACTTT

V: TRBV10-2
J: TRBJ1-2
D: NA
size: NA
CDR3: CASSGADYGYTF
DNA: TGCGCCAGCAGTGGGGCAGATTATGGCTACACCTTC

V: TRBV13
J: TRBJ1-1
D: NA
size: NA
CDR3: CASSSLTGLDTEAFF
DNA: TGTGCCAGCAGCTCCTTAACAGGGCTGGACACTGAAGCTTTCTTT

V: TRBV5-4
J: TRBJ2-7
D: TRBD1
size: NA
CDR3: CASSLKTGSYEQYF
DNA: TGTGCCAGCAGCTTGAAGACAGGGTCCTACGAGCAGTACTTC

V: TRBV18
J: TRBJ1-3
D: NA
size: NA
CDR3: CASSPSDLSSGNTIYF
DNA: TGTGCCAGCTCACCATCGGACTTGAGCTCTGGAAACACCATATATTTT

V: TRBV6-1
J: TRBJ1-2
D: NA
size: NA
CDR3: CASSTQGFRDGYTF
DNA: TGTGCCAGCAGTACACAGGGTTTTAGGGATGGCTACACCTTC

V: TRBV6-5
J: TRBJ1-1
D: NA
size: few
CDR3: CASSPSRGLNTEAFF
DNA: TGTGCCAGCAGTCCGTCTAGGGGTCTGAACACTGAAGCTTTCTTT

V: TRBV29-1
J: TRBJ1-1
D: NA
size: NA
CDR3: CSVAGAGPNTEAFF
DNA: TGCAGCGTTGCCGGTGCGGGACCCAACACTGAAGCTTTCTTT

V: TRBV6-1
J: TRBJ2-7
D: NA
size: NA
CDR3: CASSKGNEQYF
DNA: TGTGCCAGCAGTAAGGGGAACGAGCAGTACTTC

V: TRBV5-1
J: TRBJ2-2
D: NA
size: NA
CDR3: CASSFGGELFF
DNA: TGCGCCAGCAGCTTCGGCGGGGAGCTGTTTTTT

V: TRBV7-6
J: TRBJ2-1
D: TRBD1
size: NA
CDR3: CASSLKGAGGWNEQFF
DNA: TGTGCCAGCAGCTTAAAAGGGGCAGGGGGCTGGAATGAGCAGTTCTTC

V: TRBV6-6
J: TRBJ1-6
D: TRBD1
size: NA
CDR3: CASSYSGQGNSPLHF
DNA: TGTGCCAGCAGTTACTCCGGACAGGGGAATTCACCCCTCCACTTT

V: TRBV29-1
J: TRBJ1-1
D: TRBD1
size: NA
CDR3: CSGLADRGRRGTEAFF
DNA: TGCAGCGGGTTGGCGGACAGGGGGCGCCGGGGCACTGAAGCTTTCTTT

V: TRBV7-2
J: TRBJ2-5
D: NA
size: few
CDR3: CASSLVGQETQYF
DNA: TGTGCCAGCAGCTTAGTGGGGCAGGAGACCCAGTACTTC

V: TRBV18
J: TRBJ2-1
D: TRBD1
size: NA
CDR3: CASSLRDRGSSDEQFF
DNA: TGTGCCAGCTCACTCCGGGACAGGGGTTCTTCGGATGAGCAGTTCTTC

V: TRBV27
J: TRBJ2-5
D: NA
size: few
CDR3: CASSLPGEETQYF
DNA: TGTGCCAGCAGTTTACCCGGGGAGGAGACCCAGTACTTC

V: TRBV7-8
J: TRBJ1-5
D: TRBD1
size: NA
CDR3: CASSPPGGRNQPQHF
DNA: TGTGCCAGCAGCCCCCCAGGGGGGCGCAATCAGCCCCAGCATTTT

V: TRBV30
J: TRBJ1-1
D: TRBD1
size: NA
CDR3: CAWSPGQGATEAFF
DNA: TGTGCCTGGAGTCCAGGACAGGGGGCCACTGAAGCTTTCTTT

V: TRBV27
J: TRBJ2-5
D: TRBD2
size: NA
CDR3: CASSLGSGAPTQYF
DNA: TGTGCCAGCAGTTTAGGTAGCGGGGCCCCGACCCAGTACTTC

V: TRBV18
J: TRBJ1-3
D: NA
size: NA
CDR3: CASSPTGTSSSGNTIYF
DNA: TGTGCCAGCTCACCGACCGGGACATCGTCCTCTGGAAACACCATATATTTT

V: TRBV2
J: TRBJ1-1
D: NA
size: NA
CDR3: CASSVTANTEAFF
DNA: TGTGCCAGCAGTGTGACTGCGAACACTGAAGCTTTCTTT

V: TRBV9
J: TRBJ2-1
D: TRBD2
size: NA
CDR3: CASSVAVRGGDNEQFF
DNA: TGTGCCAGCAGCGTAGCTGTTCGGGGGGGGGACAATGAGCAGTTCTTC

V: TRBV6-5
J: TRBJ1-1
D: TRBD1
size: few
CDR3: CAAKQGSEAFF
DNA: TGTGCCGCCAAACAGGGGAGTGAAGCTTTCTTT

V: TRBV7-2
J: TRBJ2-7
D: TRBD1
size: NA
CDR3: CASSSPGTVLYEQYF
DNA: TGTGCCAGCAGCTCACCCGGGACAGTTCTCTACGAGCAGTACTTC

V: TRBV29-1
J: TRBJ2-7
D: TRBD2
size: few
CDR3: CSALKYPGGAYEQYF
DNA: TGCAGCGCCTTGAAGTACCCGGGGGGGGCCTACGAGCAGTACTTC

V: TRBV4-1
J: TRBJ2-1
D: TRBD2
size: NA
CDR3: CASSQDWGLAANEQFF
DNA: TGCGCCAGCAGCCAAGATTGGGGACTAGCGGCTAATGAGCAGTTCTTC